This TCR beta chain was identified in a study of blood T cell repertoires in COVID-19. Overall study context: Acute and convalescent COVID-19 specimens originated in the United States, Italy and Spain. In each case, the material was cDNA or gDNA derived from T cells, B-cell-depleted T cells, or PBMCs.

Germline values: CDR1 SEHNR, CDR2 FQNEAQ (reference sequence). The CDR3 has 14 amino acids. Trimming took 3 bases from V and 7 from J; bases not matched to a gene: 5. Original processing notes: Quantification of nucleated cells was approximated via reference gene primer amplification. The method was immunoSEQ multiplex PCR; TCRdb's version includes in-frame clones alone and lacks a portion of them. That table furnishes V, J and clone size, whereas the DNA furnished D and trimming. The sample includes hundreds of thousands of clones, 85% seen only once; the top ten take 13%. The receptor comes from a human donor in a cohort sampled during active COVID-19. What was sequenced was peripheral blood. J is TRBJ2-1 and V is TRBV7-9; TRBD2 matches at 8 bases. This CDR3 is CASSLAGGLNEQFF. CDR3 bases: TGTGCCAGCAGCTTGGCGGGAGGCCTTAATGAGCAGTTCTTC.